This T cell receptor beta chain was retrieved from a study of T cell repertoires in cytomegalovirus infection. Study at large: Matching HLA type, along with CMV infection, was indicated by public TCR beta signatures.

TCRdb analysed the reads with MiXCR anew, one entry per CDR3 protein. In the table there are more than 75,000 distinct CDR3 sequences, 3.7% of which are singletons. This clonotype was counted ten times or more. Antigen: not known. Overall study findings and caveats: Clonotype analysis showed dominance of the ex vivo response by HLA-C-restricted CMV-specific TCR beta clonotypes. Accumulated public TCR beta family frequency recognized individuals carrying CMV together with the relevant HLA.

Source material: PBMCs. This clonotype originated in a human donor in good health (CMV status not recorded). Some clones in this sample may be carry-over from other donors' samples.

The CDR3 sequence: CSASYQENYGYTF. The CDR3 nucleotides are TGCAGTGCTTCTTACCAGGAGAATTATGGCTACACCTTC. The chain recombines TRBV20-1 with TRBJ1-2; no definite D call. CDR1 and CDR2 (germline): DFQATT, SNEGSKA (reference sequence). The length of the CDR3 is 13 residues. Deletions cut 5 bases from V and 5 bases from J, with 15 bases between.